Included here is one T cell receptor beta chain sequence, with context. Its target is unknown. This sample stems from a study of T cells in Graves' hyperthyroidism and ophthalmopathy. PBMCs came from more than 8.5 ml fresh peripheral blood. Amplification of TCR beta CDR3 regions was performed using RNA transcripts as template. First-round RT-PCR targeting the TCR CDR3 was performed with the HTBI primer set. TCRdb called the multiplex PCR reads again in MiXCR, with one record for every CDR3 protein. The sample includes approximately 600,000 distinct CDR3 sequences, less than 25% of them seen just once. Overall study results and limits: Ophthalmopathy was identified by the model a median roughly six months ahead of onset. Expanded thyroid clonotypes (above 0.001) were mostly also found in blood. Stable hyperthyroidism was separated from ophthalmopathy by a model based on 13 V-J features.

The source of this sequence is a man aged 25 to 40 with Graves' ophthalmopathy. The sequenced material came from blood.

For the CDR3, the DNA is TGTGCCAGCAGTTTAATGGGGGTGGGCGACGAGCAGTACTTC. This gives the protein CASSLMGVGDEQYF. V usage is TRBV12-3 or TRBV12-4 and J usage is TRBJ2-7; either TRBD1 or TRBD2 may fit D (5 bases each). Trimming stripped 2 bases from V and 5 bases from J, with 13 bases between. The CDR3 consists of 14 residues.